Shown below are 6 T cell receptor beta chains from a single sample sequenced in a study of T cells in Graves' hyperthyroidism and ophthalmopathy. RNA transcripts provided the source from which TCR beta CDR3 regions were amplified. HTBI primers were used for first-round RT-PCR of the TCR CDR3. TCRdb reprocessed the multiplex PCR reads via MiXCR and lists one record per CDR3 protein. This sample carries under 350,000 distinct CDR3 sequences, about 14% of them seen once, and the ten largest clones take around 7.9%. Sequenced sample: blood. The receptor source for this set is a woman in her twenties or thirties with Graves' hyperthyroidism that later progressed to Graves' ophthalmopathy.

This clonotype was picked up many times. CDR3 amino acids: CASSPRVHEQYF. CDR3 in DNA: TGCGCCAGCAGCCCACGGGTGCACGAGCAGTACTTC. The V gene is TRBV5-1, the J gene TRBJ2-7, with D hard to call. Germline CDR1 is SGHRS and CDR2 is YFSETQ. V was cut by 4 bases and J by 5 bases, with 10 bases left in between. The CDR3 spans 12 residues. The whole variable domain, filled in from reference TRBV5-1 and TRBJ2-7, reads KAGVTQTPRYLIKTRGQQVTLSCSPISGHRSVSWYQQTPGQGLQFLFEYFSETQRNKGNFPGRFSGRQFSNSRSEMNVSTLELGDSALYLCASSPRVHEQYFGPGTRLTVT.

This clonotype was seen many times. The chain recombines TRBV12-5 with TRBJ2-1; D gene uncertain. The CDR3 extends over 13 amino acids. Looked up from germline, CDR1 is LGHNT and CDR2 is FRNRAP. V was trimmed by 1 base and J by 5 bases, leaving 6 bases between them. The CDR3 DNA follows: TGTGCTAGTGGTTTGGCTCAGCACAATGAGCAGTTCTTC. It encodes CASGLAQHNEQFF.

This clonotype was recorded many times. This rearrangement joins TRBV28 to TRBJ2-5; D tentatively fits TRBD1 or TRBD2 (6 bases each). The germline gives CDR1 MDHEN, CDR2 SYDVKM. The CDR3 is 13 residues long. The germline V and J ends were trimmed by 7 bases and 5 bases, with 14 bases remaining between them. CDR3 amino acids: CASTLGGSETQYF. CDR3 coding DNA: TGTGCCAGCACCTTAGGGGGGAGTGAGACCCAGTACTTC.

There are many counts of this clonotype. The chain couples TRBV27 to TRBJ2-1; 7 bases map to TRBD2. The CDR3 runs to 13 residues. V trimming: 2 bases; J trimming: 8 bases; junction bases outside the gene matches: 3. The germline V gene has CDR1 MNHEY and CDR2 SMNVEV (reference sequence). CDR3 region: CASSLGLVDEQFF. In nucleotides, the CDR3 is TGTGCCAGCAGTTTAGGACTAGTGGATGAGCAGTTCTTC.

This chain uses TRBV28 with TRBJ1-2; D unresolved. V was clipped by 1 base and J by 7 bases, with 13 bases between them. The CDR3 loop spans 14 amino acids. Per the germline V gene, CDR1 is MDHEN and CDR2 is SYDVKM. This CDR3 reads CASSLLADPGGYTF. CDR3 DNA: TGTGCCAGCAGTTTATTAGCAGACCCAGGTGGCTACACCTTC.

This clonotype was counted many times. The V call is TRBV20-1, the J call TRBJ2-4; 9 bases fit TRBD1. Germline loops: CDR1 DFQATT, CDR2 SNEGSKA (reference sequence). With V trimmed by 0 bases and J by 6 bases, 3 bases remained unmatched. The CDR3 consists of 14 residues. The CDR3 region is CSAREGTGSNIQYF. The CDR3 DNA is TGCAGTGCTAGAGAGGGGACAGGGTCAAACATTCAGTACTTC.